A single sample is the source of the 32 T cell receptor beta chains below, sequenced in a study of blood T cells in healthy people across ages. For the second PCR, which ran for about 6 to 11 cycles, a sample-barcoded 5' primer and a J-beta primer mix were used. TCRdb fed the 5' RACE reads into MiXCR, producing one record per CDR3 protein. This table holds hundreds of thousands of distinct CDR3 sequences, under 35% found once. Sequences were obtained from blood. The receptors were gathered from a woman older than 75 in good health.

This clonotype was seen more than once but under ten times. J is TRBJ1-6 and V is TRBV5-1, with TRBD1 matching 8 bases. V lost 3 bases and J lost 5; bases outside the gene matches: 1. The V gene's germline CDR1 is SGHRS and CDR2 YFSETQ. The CDR3 has 14 amino acids. CDR3 coding DNA: TGCGCCAGCAGCTGGGACAGGAATAATTCACCCCTCCACTTT. Translation: CASSWDRNNSPLHF.

The genes are TRBV12-3 or TRBV12-4 and TRBJ2-7; D is unresolved. This CDR3 is built from 13 residues. Trimming took off 3 bases at V and 3 bases at J, with 9 bases between the two ends. CDR3 loop: CASSFYLDYEQYF. The CDR3 bases are TGTGCCAGCAGTTTTTACTTAGACTACGAGCAGTACTTC.

This clonotype was counted many times. The chain recombines TRBV5-1 with TRBJ1-1; 10 nucleotides align to TRBD1. V lost 4 bases and J lost 5; bases outside the gene matches: 17. Per germline, CDR1 SGHRS and CDR2 YFSETQ. There are 18 residues in the CDR3. The CDR3 region is CASSQRDRGLGRGTEAFF. For the CDR3, the DNA is TGCGCCAGCAGCCAGCGGGACAGGGGACTTGGTAGGGGGACTGAAGCTTTCTTT.

This clonotype was observed many times. The genes are TRBV4-2 and TRBJ2-1, with TRBD2 matching 15 bases. This CDR3 comprises 21 residues. With 3 bases clipped from V and 1 base from J, the junction kept 13 bases outside the gene matches. Germline lookup yields CDR1 LGHNA and CDR2 YNFKEQ. The CDR3 DNA reads TGTGCCAGCAGCCAGACCAAAGGACTAGCGGGGGGGCGGCTATCCTACAATGAGCAGTTCTTC. Its translation: CASSQTKGLAGGRLSYNEQFF.

This clonotype was counted at least ten times. The DNA for the CDR3 is TGCGCCAGCAGCTTTCGGGAAGCGACTTACAATGAGCAGTTCTTC. It translates to CASSFREATYNEQFF. This chain uses TRBV5-1 with TRBJ2-1, with D tentatively TRBD2 (5 bases). With 2 bases removed from V and 4 bases from J, the gap between germline ends came to 13 bases. Germline assignment: CDR1 SGHRS and CDR2 YFSETQ. This CDR3 region has 15 residues. The full variable domain, in which reference TRBV5-1 and TRBJ2-1 provide the parts outside the CDR3, is KAGVTQTPRYLIKTRGQQVTLSCSPISGHRSVSWYQQTPGQGLQFLFEYFSETQRNKGNFPGRFSGRQFSNSRSEMNVSTLELGDSALYLCASSFREATYNEQFFGPGTRLTVL.

The table lists this clonotype with many counts. An end of the junction differs from the germline gene, which may be a read error. The chain has TRBV7-2 and TRBJ1-2; D is possibly TRBD1 (6 bases). The CDR3 consists of 15 residues. Per germline, CDR1 SGHTA and CDR2 FQGNSA. The DNA of the CDR3 is TGTGCCAGCAGCACGACCACACAGGGTAACTCTGGCTACACCTTC. Protein sequence: CASSTTTQGNSGYTF.

Many counts were recorded for this clonotype. This rearrangement joins TRBV7-9 to TRBJ2-4; 8 bases match TRBD2. CDR1 and CDR2 (germline): SEHNR, FQNEAQ (reference sequence). This CDR3 comprises 17 residues. The trim removed 4 bases at V and 1 base at J, leaving 9 bases unmatched. The CDR3 DNA sequence: TGTGCCAGCAGCTCCCCCCAGTCGGGGGGGGCCAAAAACATTCAGTACTTC. Its translation: CASSSPQSGGAKNIQYF.

A word on this clonotype: A much larger clone lies one base from this, so it may be a read error. V usage is TRBV24-1 and J usage is TRBJ2-7, with a possible D match to TRBD2 (5 bases). The V and J ends lost 3 bases and 7 bases respectively, with 12 bases between them. The CDR3 runs to 13 residues. Germline lookup yields CDR1 KGHDR and CDR2 SFDVKD. CDR3 protein: CATSDDYFNEQYF. CDR3 nucleotides: TGTGCCACCAGTGATGACTACTTCAATGAGCAGTACTTC.

For this clonotype: Given a much more abundant clone one base away, this may be a read error. The chain has TRBV6-5 and TRBJ2-1, with 13 nucleotides matching TRBD2. This CDR3 is built from 17 residues. The germline V gene encodes CDR1 MNHEY and CDR2 SVGAGI. The CDR3 coding sequence is TGTGCCAGCAGTTTCCGACTAGCGGGGGGTCAGTACAATGAGCGGTTCTTC. Translated, it gives CASSFRLAGGQYNERFF.

This clonotype was observed once. V is TRBV12-3 or TRBV12-4 and J is TRBJ2-7; D might be TRBD2 (7 bases). Deletions cut 3 bases from V and 7 bases from J, with 19 bases between. The CDR3 runs to 15 residues. The CDR3 is CASSLAGDTYNEQYF. Written as DNA, the CDR3 is TGTGCCAGCAGTTTGGCGGGGGACACCTACAATGAGCAGTACTTC.

The chain combines TRBV7-2 with TRBJ2-3; D gene unclear. Trimming removed 1 base at V and 1 base at J, with 21 bases between. The CDR3 contains 19 residues. Germline V gene lookup returns CDR1 SGHTA and CDR2 FQGNSA. The CDR3: CASSLGEVEMYPGTDTQYF. The CDR3 region has the DNA TGTGCCAGCAGCTTAGGAGAGGTGGAGATGTATCCTGGCACAGATACGCAGTATTTT.

This clonotype appeared many times. The CDR3 here is CASSYGTVTYEQYF. The CDR3 DNA reads TGTGCCAGCAGCTACGGGACAGTGACCTACGAGCAGTACTTC. This chain joins TRBV7-2 and TRBJ2-7; TRBD1 agrees at 7 bases. The J segment lost 2 bases and the V segment lost 4 bases, leaving 5 bases of the junction unmatched. Germline values: CDR1 SGHTA, CDR2 FQGNSA. The length of the CDR3 is 14 residues.

This clonotype came up once. The V call is TRBV7-9, the J call TRBJ2-1; a possible D gene is TRBD2 (6 bases). The DNA end lines up better with TRBJ2-7; the J call may be wrong. This CDR3 contains 18 residues. CDR1 and CDR2 (germline): SEHNR, FQNEAQ (reference sequence). CDR3 amino acids: CASSTPGTPKVPYNEQYF. CDR3 bases: TGTGCCAGCAGCACTCCCGGGACTCCCAAGGTACCCTACAATGAGCAGTACTTC.

This clonotype was counted a few times. This chain joins TRBV7-9 and TRBJ2-6; D perhaps matches TRBD2 (5 bases). In germline, CDR1 is SEHNR, CDR2 FQNEAQ (reference sequence). Trimming took off 8 bases at V and 0 bases at J, with 11 bases between the two ends. The CDR3 has 15 residues. The CDR3 spells CASARRASGANVLTF. CDR3 nucleotides: TGTGCCAGCGCCAGGCGGGCCTCTGGGGCCAACGTCCTGACTTTC.

In regard to this clonotype: One base away lies a much larger clone, so this may be a sequencing read error. The CDR3 bases are TGTGCCAGCAGCCAAGAGGGGACAAGCTACAATGAGCAGTTCTTC. It is translated as CASSQEGTSYNEQFF. The chain recombines TRBV3-1 with TRBJ2-1; possible D gene TRBD1, 6 bases. V lost 0 bases and J 3 bases, leaving 9 bases between the germline ends. CDR1 and CDR2 from the germline V gene are LGHDT and YNNKEL (reference sequence). This CDR3 region has 15 residues.

Comment on this clonotype: One base away lies a much larger clone, so this may be a sequencing read error. This chain joins TRBV24-1 and TRBJ2-1; 8 bases align to TRBD2. Germline assignment: CDR1 KGHDR and CDR2 SFDVKD. The junction had 6 bases not matched to a gene; V was cut back by 5 bases and J by 4 bases. The CDR3 has 15 amino acids. CDR3 sequence: CATSGARGVYNEQFF. The CDR3 nucleotides are TGTGCCACCAGTGGAGCGCGGGGGGTTTACAATGAGCAGTTCTTC.

In this sample, this clonotype turned up many times. The gene calls are TRBV9 and TRBJ2-3; 11 nucleotides agree with TRBD2. The CDR3 loop spans 16 amino acids. Germline CDR1 reads SGDLS; CDR2 reads YYNGEE. Losses at the gene ends were 5 bases for V and 2 bases for J; bases not matched to a gene: 7. The CDR3 DNA sequence: TGTGCCAGCAGAGCTCTGGGACTAGCGGACACAGATACGCAGTATTTT. It encodes CASRALGLADTDTQYF.

The chain uses TRBV7-9 and TRBJ2-2; possible D gene TRBD2, 5 bases. CDR1 is SEHNR and CDR2 is FQNEAQ in the germline V gene (reference sequence). The CDR3 is 17 residues long. V was shortened by 4 bases and J by 0 bases, with 15 bases between the two germline ends. The CDR3 sequence: CASSWAIGLSNTGELFF. The CDR3 DNA is TGTGCCAGCAGCTGGGCTATAGGACTTTCGAACACCGGGGAGCTGTTTTTT. The variable domain in full, completed from reference TRBV7-9 and TRBJ2-2, reads DTGVSQNPRHKITKRGQNVTFRCDPISEHNRLYWYRQTLGQGPEFLTYFQNEAQLEKSRLLSDRFSAERPKGSFSTLEIQRTEQGDSAMYLCASSWAIGLSNTGELFFGEGSRLTVL.

The J gene is TRBJ2-2, the V gene TRBV7-2; D is undetermined. There are 15 residues in the CDR3. Trimming removed 4 bases at V and 0 bases at J, with 9 bases between. Germline lookup yields CDR1 SGHTA and CDR2 FQGNSA. The CDR3 protein is CASSSDRSNTGELFF. The CDR3 DNA reads as TGTGCCAGCAGCTCCGATAGATCGAACACCGGGGAGCTGTTTTTT. Combining the CDR3 with reference TRBV7-2 and TRBJ2-2 gives the whole variable domain GAGVSQSPSNKVTEKGKDVELRCDPISGHTALYWYRQSLGQGLEFLIYFQGNSAPDKSGLPSDRFSAERTGGSVSTLTIQRTQQEDSAVYLCASSSDRSNTGELFFGEGSRLTVL.

This chain links TRBV12-3 or TRBV12-4 with TRBJ1-6, with a possible D match to TRBD1 (5 bases). This CDR3 is 13 amino acids long. V shed 5 bases and J shed 10 bases, with 12 bases lying between them. The CDR3 loop is CASSAQGDSPLHF. In DNA, the CDR3 is TGTGCCAGCAGTGCGCAAGGGGACTCACCCCTCCACTTT.

This chain uses TRBV4-3 with TRBJ1-1; the D gene is possibly TRBD1 (5 bases). Germline V CDR1 and CDR2: LGHNA, YSLEER. V was trimmed by 0 bases and J by 0 bases, leaving 11 bases between them. The CDR3 extends over 16 amino acids. The CDR3: CASSQEGDSMNTEAFF. The CDR3 DNA reads TGCGCCAGCAGCCAAGAGGGAGACAGCATGAACACTGAAGCTTTCTTT.

In this sample, this clonotype turned up many times. The genes are TRBV7-2 and TRBJ1-2, with D maybe TRBD1 (5 bases). The CDR3 has 14 residues. With 5 bases removed from V and 4 bases from J, the gap between germline ends came to 14 bases. Germline V gives CDR1 SGHTA, CDR2 FQGNSA. The CDR3 reads CASSLVSGAYGYTF. Written as DNA, the CDR3 is TGTGCCAGCAGCCTAGTCAGTGGGGCCTATGGCTACACCTTC. The full variable domain, rest sourced from reference TRBV7-2 and TRBJ1-2, is GAGVSQSPSNKVTEKGKDVELRCDPISGHTALYWYRQSLGQGLEFLIYFQGNSAPDKSGLPSDRFSAERTGGSVSTLTIQRTQQEDSAVYLCASSLVSGAYGYTFGSGTRLTVV.

This clonotype appeared a few times. This sequence joins TRBV11-3 and TRBJ2-3; 9 positions match TRBD2. The CDR3 extends over 16 amino acids. Germline V lookup: CDR1 SGHNT, CDR2 YENEEA. V lost 2 bases, J lost 4 bases, and 7 bases stayed unmatched. CDR3 coding DNA: TGTGCCAGCAGCTTATCGAGGCTAGCGGGGCCAGATACGCAGTATTTT. Residues: CASSLSRLAGPDTQYF.

This clonotype came up many times. The chain links TRBV29-1 to TRBJ1-2; the D is unclear. In germline, CDR1 is SQVTM, CDR2 ANQGSEA. Trimming stripped 6 bases from V and 7 bases from J, with 15 bases between. This CDR3 region has 12 residues. Here the CDR3 reads CSVEAGPGGYTF. As DNA, the CDR3 is TGCAGCGTCGAGGCGGGCCCGGGTGGCTACACCTTC. Full variable domain (missing parts from reference TRBV29-1 and TRBJ1-2): SAVISQKPSRDICQRGTSLTIQCQVDSQVTMMFWYRQQPGQSLTLIATANQGSEATYESGFVIDKFPISRPNLTFSTLTVSNMSPEDSSIYLCSVEAGPGGYTFGSGTRLTVV.

Turning to this clonotype: One base away lies a much larger clone, so this may be a sequencing read error. This chain uses TRBV20-1 with TRBJ2-5, with 8 bases fitting TRBD1. The J call is in doubt because the DNA end fits TRBJ2-7 better. The germline gives CDR1 DFQATT, CDR2 SNEGSKA (reference sequence). The CDR3 has 15 amino acids. CDR3 amino acids: CSARGQLDRGGEQYF. The CDR3 DNA is TGCAGTGCTAGAGGACAACTCGACAGGGGTGGCGAGCAGTACTTC.

The rearrangement links TRBV7-8 to TRBJ2-7; D is perhaps TRBD1 (5 bases). The CDR3 loop spans 16 amino acids. V dropped 5 bases and J dropped 4 bases, with 21 bases sitting between them. The germline V gene encodes CDR1 SGHVS and CDR2 FQNEAQ. CDR3 sequence reads: CASSTNPPGLSYEQYF. The CDR3 DNA sequence: TGTGCCAGCAGCACGAACCCCCCAGGGTTAAGTTACGAGCAGTACTTC.

The genes are TRBV5-1 and TRBJ2-1; 8 bases fit TRBD1. Per the germline V gene, CDR1 is SGHRS and CDR2 is YFSETQ. V shed 7 bases and J 2 bases; nucleotides not matched to a gene: 14. The CDR3 has 17 residues. The CDR3 DNA reads as TGCGCCAGCCGGTCCCGAATCGACAGGGGACCCTACAATGAGCAGTTCTTC. Translating gives CASRSRIDRGPYNEQFF. Together with reference TRBV5-1 and TRBJ2-1, the CDR3 gives the full variable domain: KAGVTQTPRYLIKTRGQQVTLSCSPISGHRSVSWYQQTPGQGLQFLFEYFSETQRNKGNFPGRFSGRQFSNSRSEMNVSTLELGDSALYLCASRSRIDRGPYNEQFFGPGTRLTVL.

On this clonotype itself: This may arise from a read error, as a much more abundant clone is one base away. The V call is TRBV12-3 or TRBV12-4, the J call TRBJ1-5, with 10 bases fitting TRBD1. With V trimmed by 7 bases and J by 2 bases, 14 bases remained unmatched. The CDR3 consists of 18 residues. This CDR3 is CASKSGQGRSGRNQPQHF. CDR3 in DNA: TGTGCCAGCAAGTCGGGACAGGGGCGGAGTGGTCGCAATCAGCCCCAGCATTTT.

This clonotype came up many times. V is TRBV6-1 and J is TRBJ1-2, with TRBD1 matching over 11 bases. Looked up from germline, CDR1 is MNHNS and CDR2 is SASEGT. V lost 9 bases, J lost 8 bases, and 8 bases stayed unmatched. The CDR3 covers 13 residues. CDR3 residues: CASTPRTGGGYTF. The CDR3 DNA reads TGTGCCAGTACTCCTAGGACAGGGGGCGGCTACACCTTC.

V is TRBV24-1 and J is TRBJ2-4, with 10 bases identical to TRBD1. The J segment lost 9 bases and the V segment lost 3 bases, leaving 10 bases of the junction unmatched. CDR3 size: 16 residues. Germline V gives CDR1 KGHDR, CDR2 SFDVKD. The CDR3 coding sequence is TGTGCCACCAGTGATGGAGGACAGGGGGTGCGAAGCATTCAGTACTTC. Amino acids: CATSDGGQGVRSIQYF.

A word on this clonotype: Since a much larger clone is just one base distant, this may be a read error. J is TRBJ2-5 and V is TRBV20-1; D tentatively fits TRBD1 or TRBD2 (5 bases each). The germline CDR1 and CDR2 sequences are DFQATT and SNEGSKA (reference sequence). The germline V and J ends were trimmed by 5 bases and 4 bases, with 29 bases remaining between them. This CDR3 comprises 18 residues. The CDR3 loop is CSASPEGRGGAVGETQYF. The CDR3 coding sequence is TGCAGTGCTTCCCCCGAGGGCCGGGGTGGGGCTGTGGGAGAGACCCAGTACTTC.

V is TRBV5-1 and J is TRBJ1-4, with TRBD1 matching over 12 bases. Germline values: CDR1 SGHRS, CDR2 YFSETQ. The CDR3 loop spans 17 amino acids. V lost 2 bases, J lost 3 bases, and 5 bases stayed unmatched. The CDR3 DNA sequence: TGCGCCAGCAGCTTCCGGGGACAGGGGGCGTCTAATGAAAAACTGTTTTTT. Residues: CASSFRGQGASNEKLFF.